This TCR beta chain was sequenced in a study of immune evolution from preneoplasia to lung adenocarcinoma. Some clones are missing from TCRdb's copy, which holds only in-frame ones; the method was immunoSEQ multiplex PCR. This table has about 11,000 clones, 76% appearing once. Germline lookup yields CDR1 MNHNS and CDR2 SASEGT. The ends lost 6 bases at V and 8 bases at J; junction bases unmatched: 5. The CDR3 spans 13 residues. The sample was FFPE normal lung tissue adjacent to the tumor. The receptor was derived from a person in their sixties or seventies with lung adenocarcinoma. Some clones in this sample may be carry-over from other donors' samples. The V gene is TRBV6-1, the J gene TRBJ1-2; 11 bases align to TRBD1. CDR3 amino acids: CASRGQGAKGYTF. For the CDR3, the DNA is TGTGCCAGCAGAGGACAGGGGGCTAAGGGCTACACCTTC.